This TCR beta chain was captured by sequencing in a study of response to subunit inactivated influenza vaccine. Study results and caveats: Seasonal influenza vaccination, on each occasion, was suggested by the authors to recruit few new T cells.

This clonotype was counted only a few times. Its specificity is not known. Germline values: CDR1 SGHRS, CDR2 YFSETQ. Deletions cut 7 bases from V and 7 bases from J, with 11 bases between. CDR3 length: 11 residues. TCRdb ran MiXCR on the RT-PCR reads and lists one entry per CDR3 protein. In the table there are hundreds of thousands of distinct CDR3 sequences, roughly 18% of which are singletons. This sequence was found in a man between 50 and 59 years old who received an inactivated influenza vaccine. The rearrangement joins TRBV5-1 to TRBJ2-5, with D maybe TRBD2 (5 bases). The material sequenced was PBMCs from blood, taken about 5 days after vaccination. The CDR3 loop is CASYESGTQYF. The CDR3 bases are TGCGCCAGCTACGAGAGCGGGACCCAGTACTTC.